This is a list of T cell receptor beta chains from one sample in a study of cytomegalovirus exposure and HLA in healthy donors. The method was immunoSEQ multiplex PCR; TCRdb's version includes in-frame clones alone and lacks a portion of them. The sample contains 150,000 to 200,000 clones, around 80% of which appear only once. Source material: PBMCs. These receptors came from a woman aged 25 to 45 in good health and CMV-seronegative. The CDR3 runs from the conserved cysteine through the conserved F or W. The D gene is left open where the match is weak. The size of a clone is reported for some rows only, either as once, few or many, or as a class for expanded clones.

TRBJ2-1 - - TRBV10-3 TGTGCCATCTCATTGGACAGTCCTAACTACAATGAGCAGTTCTTC CAISLDSPNYNEQFF
TRBJ2-3 TRBD2 - TRBV7-9 TGTTCCAGCAGCTCCGGACTAGCGGGAGGCGTCTCAGATACGCAGTATTTT CSSSSGLAGGVSDTQYF
TRBJ2-7 TRBD1 - TRBV2 TGTGCCAGCAGTGGGGGGGGGACAGGGATCGGCGAGCAGTACTTC CASSGGGTGIGEQYF
TRBJ2-1 TRBD2 - TRBV11-2 TGTGCCACCACGACTAGCAAACACAATGAGCAGTTCTTC CATTTSKHNEQFF
TRBJ1-1 TRBD1 - TRBV29-1 TGCAGCGTTGATCATAGGGGGTCAGGGGGTCGAAACACTGAAGCTTTCTTT CSVDHRGSGGRNTEAFF
TRBJ2-1 TRBD1 once TRBV10-1 TGCGCCAGCAGTGGAGGGCCACAGGGGAGCTCCTACAATGAGCAGTTCTTC CASSGGPQGSSYNEQFF
TRBJ2-7 TRBD2 - TRBV15 TGTGCCACCAGCAGAGAGGTAGGGACTAGCGGGAGAATTGAGTTGGTCTACGAGCAGTACTTC CATSREVGTSGRIELVYEQYF
TRBJ2-1 TRBD2 - TRBV28 TGTGCCAGCAGGACGACTAGCGAGGCCATGTTCTTC CASRTTSEAMFF
TRBJ2-1 - few TRBV5-1 TGCGCCAGCACCCGCACAGAGAGCTCCTACAATGAGCAGTTCTTC CASTRTESSYNEQFF
TRBJ1-3 - - TRBV6-6 TGTGCCAGCAGTTACTTGGGGGCTTCTGGAAACACCATATATTTT CASSYLGASGNTIYF
TRBJ2-5 TRBD1 - TRBV27 TGTGCCAGCAGTTTCTCCTCTCGGACAGGGGGCCAAGAGACCCAGTACTTC CASSFSSRTGGQETQYF
TRBJ2-7 TRBD1 - TRBV6-1 TGTGCCAGCAGTGAAAGAGACAGGGCTTACGAGCAGTACTTC CASSERDRAYEQYF
TRBJ2-7 - - TRBV4-1 TGCGCCAGCAGCCAAGCGAGTCCCCCGGACGAGCAGTACTTC CASSQASPPDEQYF
TRBJ1-3 - - TRBV15 TGTGCCACCAGTCCCACAAATGGAAACACCATATATTTT CATSPTNGNTIYF
TRBJ2-5 - - TRBV15 TGTGCCACCGGGTCCGTCGGGGGAGAGACCCAGTACTTC CATGSVGGETQYF
TRBJ1-1 - few TRBV19 TGTGCCAGTAGTATGACGGCAGGGGCGAACACTGAAGCTTTCTTT CASSMTAGANTEAFF
TRBJ1-1 - - TRBV9 TGTGCCAGCGACGGGGGGTCGAACACTGAAGCTTTCTTT CASDGGSNTEAFF
TRBJ2-1 - - TRBV7-2 TGTGCCAGCAGCTTCCGGGCGACGGGGGACAGCACCTTGTATGAGCAGTTCTTC CASSFRATGDSTLYEQFF
TRBJ2-7 TRBD1 - TRBV29-1 TGCAGCGTTGACCAGGGGGCAGGGAACGAGCAGTACTTC CSVDQGAGNEQYF
TRBJ2-7 - few TRBV6-1 TGTGCCAGCAGTGAAGTAACGGGCTACGAGCAGTACTTC CASSEVTGYEQYF
TRBJ2-3 TRBD2 - TRBV30 TGTGCCTGGAGTGCCTTCCGTACTAGCGGGAGGGGGTTAGCGGCAGGAGATACGCAGTATTTT CAWSAFRTSGRGLAAGDTQYF
TRBJ2-1 - many TRBV28 TGTGCCAGCACTCGGGGGGCATCCTACAATGAGCAGTTCTTC CASTRGASYNEQFF
TRBJ2-7 - - TRBV19 TGTGCCAGTAACACAGGGAGCTCCTACGAGCAGTACTTC CASNTGSSYEQYF
TRBJ2-1 TRBD2 once TRBV27 TGTGCCAGCAGTCAAGGGGGACTAGGTAACTACAATGAGCAGTTCTTC CASSQGGLGNYNEQFF
TRBJ2-3 - - TRBV19 TGTGCCAGTAGTATGGGGGACATAAGCACAGATACGCAGTATTTT CASSMGDISTDTQYF
TRBJ2-7 TRBD2 - TRBV19 TGTGCCAGTAGTATCACCCTAGCGGGAGCGGGCGAGCAGTACTTC CASSITLAGAGEQYF
TRBJ2-3 TRBD2 - TRBV15 TGTGCCACCAGCAGAGAAGCGGGGTACACAGATACGCAGTATTTT CATSREAGYTDTQYF
TRBJ2-5 - - TRBV18 TGTGCCAGCTCACAAACTTCCCAAGAGACCCAGTACTTC CASSQTSQETQYF
TRBJ2-6 - - TRBV29-1 TGCAGCGTTGAATACAGTGGGGCCAACGGCCTGACTTTC CSVEYSGANGLTF
TRBJ2-7 - - TRBV6-6 TGTGCCAGCAGGCCACGGGAACTAAGCTCCTACGAGCAGTACTTC CASRPRELSSYEQYF
TRBJ2-7 TRBD1 - TRBV4-1 TGCGCCAGCAGCCAAGTTGGTCGGGACAGGTATTCCTACGAGCAGTACTTC CASSQVGRDRYSYEQYF
TRBJ2-1 TRBD1 - TRBV14 TGTGCCAGCAGCCAGTGGGACAGCTACAATGAGCAGTTCTTC CASSQWDSYNEQFF
TRBJ2-7 - - TRBV2 TGTGCCAGCGCCTATCGGGAAAACGAGCAGTACTTC CASAYRENEQYF
TRBJ2-7 - - TRBV28 TGTGCCAGCAGCCCTCCGTCTAGTTACGAGCAGTACTTC CASSPPSSYEQYF
TRBJ1-2 - - TRBV28 TGTGCCAGCGGTGGGGGGGACTATGGCTACACCTTC CASGGGDYGYTF
TRBJ2-7 TRBD1 once TRBV5-5 TGTGCCAGCAGCTCACTGCCGGACAGGGCCTACGAGCAGTACTTC CASSSLPDRAYEQYF
TRBJ1-1 TRBD1 - TRBV7-9 TGTGCCAGCAGCGTCAGACAGGGGCCAAACACTGAAGCTTTCTTT CASSVRQGPNTEAFF
TRBJ2-2 TRBD1 - TRBV7-9 TGTGCCAGCAGCGGGACAGCGCTCGCCGGGGAGCTGTTTTTT CASSGTALAGELFF
TRBJ1-6 - - TRBV2 TGTGCCAGCAGTGACGTGAGGAATTCACCCCTCCACTTT CASSDVRNSPLHF
TRBJ2-3 - - TRBV5-1 TGCGCCAGCAGCTTGGGGTTAGCGGACCTCGATACGCAGTATTTT CASSLGLADLDTQYF
TRBJ2-6 - - TRBV18 TGTGCCAGCTCACCATTGGGACAATTGGGGTCTGGGGCCAACGGCCTGACTTTC CASSPLGQLGSGANGLTF
TRBJ2-3 TRBD2 - TRBV9 TGTGCCAGCAGCCCATCCCCGGGACTAGCGGGGGGAGATACGCAGTATTTT CASSPSPGLAGGDTQYF
TRBJ2-7 TRBD2 once TRBV9 TGTGCCAGCAGCGTAAGCGGGGGGAGCTCCTACGAGCAGTACTTC CASSVSGGSSYEQYF
TRBJ2-1 - - TRBV27 TGTGCCAGCCATACGGTAAGAAGCTCCTACAATGAGCAGTTCTTC CASHTVRSSYNEQFF
TRBJ1-5 TRBD1 - TRBV28 TGTGCCCTGGGGGACAGGGGCATTAGCAATCAGCCCCAGCATTTT CALGDRGISNQPQHF
TRBJ1-5 TRBD1 few TRBV28 TGTGCCAGCAGTTCCCGTCGGCAGGGGGCCGCTCAGCCCCAGCATTTT CASSSRRQGAAQPQHF
TRBJ2-1 - few TRBV7-8 TGTGCCAGCAGCTTTGCCCCGGGACTCTCCTACAATGAGCAGTTCTTC CASSFAPGLSYNEQFF
TRBJ2-7 - - TRBV7-2 TGTGCCAGCAGTCTAGGAGGCGGGCGCATCTCCGGGGAGCAGTACTTC CASSLGGGRISGEQYF
TRBJ1-1 - - TRBV27 TGTGCCAGCAGGCAGGGCGGGGGCACTGAAGCTTTCTTT CASRQGGGTEAFF
TRBJ2-7 TRBD1 - TRBV11-2 TGTGCCAGCAGCGCCATGAGTGGGACAGGGGGGGACGAGCAGTACTTC CASSAMSGTGGDEQYF
TRBJ2-7 - - TRBV6-5 TGTGCCAGCAGCCCGAACAGGGCAAGGGAGCAGTACTTC CASSPNRAREQYF
TRBJ1-2 - - TRBV7-9 TGTGCCAGCAGCTTCTTAGACGGAGCTAACTATGGCTACACCTTC CASSFLDGANYGYTF
TRBJ1-2 TRBD1 - TRBV6-5 TGTGCCAGCACCCCAGGGGGTGGCTACACCTTC CASTPGGGYTF
TRBJ2-5 TRBD1 - TRBV5-1 TGCGCCAGCAGCCCCGGGACAGGGGGGTTTCGAGAGACCCAGTACTTC CASSPGTGGFRETQYF
TRBJ2-7 - - TRBV4-3 TGCGCCAGCAGCCCAGGCCCCGAATACCAGAGCTCCTACGAGCAGTACTTC CASSPGPEYQSSYEQYF
TRBJ2-1 - - TRBV7-8 TGTGCCAGCAGACAAATCGACAGCCCATACAATGAGCAGTTCTTC CASRQIDSPYNEQFF
TRBJ1-2 - few TRBV5-6 TGTGCCAGCAGATCAGACAGGCTCTATGGCTACACCTTC CASRSDRLYGYTF
TRBJ2-7 - - TRBV6-1 TGTGCCAGCAGTGAAGCTGTCGGGAGTAGCTACGAGCAGTACTTC CASSEAVGSSYEQYF
TRBJ1-1 TRBD1 - TRBV5-4 TGTGCCAGCAGGGGACAGGGGAACACTGAAGCTTTCTTT CASRGQGNTEAFF